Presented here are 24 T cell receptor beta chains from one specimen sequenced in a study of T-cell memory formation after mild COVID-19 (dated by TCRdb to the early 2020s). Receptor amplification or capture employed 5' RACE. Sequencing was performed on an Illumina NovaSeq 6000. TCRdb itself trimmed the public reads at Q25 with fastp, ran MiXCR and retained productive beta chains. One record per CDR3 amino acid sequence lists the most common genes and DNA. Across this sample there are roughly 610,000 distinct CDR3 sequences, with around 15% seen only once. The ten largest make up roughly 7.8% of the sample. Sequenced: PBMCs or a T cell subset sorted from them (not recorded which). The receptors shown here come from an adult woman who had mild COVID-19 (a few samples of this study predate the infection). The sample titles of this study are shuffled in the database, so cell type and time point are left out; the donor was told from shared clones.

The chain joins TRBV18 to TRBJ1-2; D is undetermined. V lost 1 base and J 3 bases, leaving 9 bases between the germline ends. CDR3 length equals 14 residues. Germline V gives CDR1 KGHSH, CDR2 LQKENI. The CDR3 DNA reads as TGTGCCAGCTCACCACTCGCCGGGGACTATGGCTACACCTTC. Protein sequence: CASSPLAGDYGYTF.

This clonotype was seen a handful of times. The CDR3 nucleotides are TGTGCCTGGAGTCCCCGGGCAGCAGCCTCTGGGGCCAACGTCCTGACTTTC. As protein: CAWSPRAAASGANVLTF. The genes are TRBV30 and TRBJ2-6; D unresolved. CDR1 is GTSNPN and CDR2 is SVGIG in the germline V gene (reference sequence). The CDR3 contains 17 residues. The V end was cut by 2 bases, the J end by 0 bases, with 14 bases between.

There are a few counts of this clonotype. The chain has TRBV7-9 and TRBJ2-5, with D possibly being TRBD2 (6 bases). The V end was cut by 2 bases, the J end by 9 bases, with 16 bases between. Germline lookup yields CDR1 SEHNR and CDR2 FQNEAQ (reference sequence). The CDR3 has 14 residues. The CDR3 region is CASSLSGTPRSQYF. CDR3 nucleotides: TGTGCCAGCAGCTTATCCGGGACTCCTCGATCCCAGTACTTC.

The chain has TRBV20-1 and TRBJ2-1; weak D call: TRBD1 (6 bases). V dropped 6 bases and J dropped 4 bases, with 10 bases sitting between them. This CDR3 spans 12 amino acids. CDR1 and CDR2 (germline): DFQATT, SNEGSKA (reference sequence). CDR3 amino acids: CSASQGYNEQFF. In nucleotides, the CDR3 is TGCAGTGCATCACAGGGATACAATGAGCAGTTCTTC.

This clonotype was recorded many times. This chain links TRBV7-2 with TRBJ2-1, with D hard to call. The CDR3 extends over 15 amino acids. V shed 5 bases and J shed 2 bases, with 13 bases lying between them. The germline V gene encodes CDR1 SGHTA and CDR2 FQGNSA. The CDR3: CASSPRWATYNEQFF. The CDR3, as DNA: TGTGCCAGCAGCCCCAGGTGGGCTACCTACAATGAGCAGTTCTTC.

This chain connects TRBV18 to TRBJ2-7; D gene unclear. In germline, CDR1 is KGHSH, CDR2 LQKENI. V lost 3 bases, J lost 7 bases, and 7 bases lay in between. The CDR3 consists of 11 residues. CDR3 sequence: CASSPAGEQYF. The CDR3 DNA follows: TGTGCCAGCTCACCGGCAGGAGAGCAGTACTTC.

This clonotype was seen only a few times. Here the CDR3 DNA reads TGCGCCAGCAGCTTAGACAGTTTGGACACTGAAGCTTTCTTT. This codes for CASSLDSLDTEAFF. V and J are TRBV5-1 and TRBJ1-1, with D perhaps TRBD1 (5 bases). This CDR3 contains 14 residues. Germline V gives CDR1 SGHRS, CDR2 YFSETQ. V was shortened by 2 bases and J by 3 bases, with 11 bases between the two germline ends.

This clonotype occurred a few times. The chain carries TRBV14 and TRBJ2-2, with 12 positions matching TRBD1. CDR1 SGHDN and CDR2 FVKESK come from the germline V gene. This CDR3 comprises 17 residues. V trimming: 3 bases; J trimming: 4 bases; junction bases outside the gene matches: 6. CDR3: CASSQGQGAWFTGELFF. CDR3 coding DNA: TGTGCCAGCAGCCAGGGACAGGGGGCGTGGTTCACCGGGGAGCTGTTTTTT. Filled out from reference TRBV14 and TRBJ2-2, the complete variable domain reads EAGVTQFPSHSVIEKGQTVTLRCDPISGHDNLYWYRRVMGKEIKFLLHFVKESKQDESGMPNNRFLAERTGGTYSTLKVQPAELEDSGVYFCASSQGQGAWFTGELFFGEGSRLTVL.

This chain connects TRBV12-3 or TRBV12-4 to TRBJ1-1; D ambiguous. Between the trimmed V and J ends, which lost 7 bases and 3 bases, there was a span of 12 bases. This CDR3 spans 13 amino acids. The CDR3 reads CASTPIRDTEAFF. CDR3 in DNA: TGTGCCAGCACCCCGATACGGGACACTGAAGCTTTCTTT.

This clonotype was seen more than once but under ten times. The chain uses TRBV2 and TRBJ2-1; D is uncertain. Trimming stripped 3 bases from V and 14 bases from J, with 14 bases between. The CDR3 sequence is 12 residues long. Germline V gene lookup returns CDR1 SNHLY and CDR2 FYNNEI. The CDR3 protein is CASSENPHTEFF. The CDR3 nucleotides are TGTGCCAGCAGTGAGAATCCCCATACGGAGTTCTTC.

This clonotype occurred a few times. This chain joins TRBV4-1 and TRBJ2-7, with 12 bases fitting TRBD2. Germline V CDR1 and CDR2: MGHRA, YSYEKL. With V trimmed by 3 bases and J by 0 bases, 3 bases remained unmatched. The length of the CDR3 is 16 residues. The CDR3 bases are TGCGCCAGCAGCCAGTCTAGCGGGGGGGCCTCCTACGAGCAGTACTTC. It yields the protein CASSQSSGGASYEQYF.

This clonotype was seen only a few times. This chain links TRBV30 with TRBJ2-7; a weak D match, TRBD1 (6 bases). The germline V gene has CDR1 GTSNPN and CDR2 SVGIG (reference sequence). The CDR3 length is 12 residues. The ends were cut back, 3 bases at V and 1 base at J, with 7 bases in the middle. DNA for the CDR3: TGTGCCTGGAGCAGGGGTTCCTACGAGCAGTACTTC. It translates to CAWSRGSYEQYF.

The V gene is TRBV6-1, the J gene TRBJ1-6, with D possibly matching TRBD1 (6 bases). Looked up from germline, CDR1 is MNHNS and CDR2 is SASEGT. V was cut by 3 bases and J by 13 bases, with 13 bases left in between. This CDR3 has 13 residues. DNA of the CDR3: TGTGCCAGCAGTGAGTGGGGGCCATCCCCCCTCCACTTT. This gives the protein CASSEWGPSPLHF.

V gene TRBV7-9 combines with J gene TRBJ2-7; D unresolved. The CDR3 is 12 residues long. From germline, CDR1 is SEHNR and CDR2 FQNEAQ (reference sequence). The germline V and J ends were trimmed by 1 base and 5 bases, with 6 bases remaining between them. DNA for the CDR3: TGTGCCAGCAGCTTAGGTAGGAACGAGCAGTACTTC. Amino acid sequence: CASSLGRNEQYF.

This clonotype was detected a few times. For the CDR3, the DNA is TGCGCCAGCAGAACAGGATCACTCTCTGGGGCCAACGTCCTGACTTTC. Its translation is CASRTGSLSGANVLTF. The chain couples TRBV5-1 to TRBJ2-6; weak D call: TRBD1 (5 bases). This CDR3 is built from 16 residues. Deletions cut 5 bases from V and 0 bases from J, with 12 bases between. Germline values: CDR1 SGHRS, CDR2 YFSETQ.

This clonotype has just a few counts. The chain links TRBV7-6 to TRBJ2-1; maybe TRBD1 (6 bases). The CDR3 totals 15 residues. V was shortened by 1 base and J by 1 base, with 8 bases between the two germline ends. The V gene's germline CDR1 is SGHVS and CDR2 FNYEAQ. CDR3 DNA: TGTGCCAGCAGCTTAGAACAGGGATCCTACAATGAGCAGTTCTTC. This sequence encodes CASSLEQGSYNEQFF.

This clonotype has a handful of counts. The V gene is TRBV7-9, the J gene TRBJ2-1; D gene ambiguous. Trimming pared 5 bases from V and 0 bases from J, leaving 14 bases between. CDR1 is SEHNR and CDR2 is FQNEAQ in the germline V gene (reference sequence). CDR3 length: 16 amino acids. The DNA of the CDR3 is TGTGCCAGCAGCCAACTCGAGTGGACCTCCTACAATGAGCAGTTCTTC. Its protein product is CASSQLEWTSYNEQFF.

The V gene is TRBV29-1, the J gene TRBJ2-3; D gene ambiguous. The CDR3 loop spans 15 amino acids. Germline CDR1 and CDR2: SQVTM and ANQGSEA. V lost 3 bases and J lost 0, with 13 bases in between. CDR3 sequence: CSVDSAEDSTDTQYF. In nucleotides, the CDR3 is TGCAGCGTTGATTCGGCGGAAGATAGCACAGATACGCAGTATTTT.

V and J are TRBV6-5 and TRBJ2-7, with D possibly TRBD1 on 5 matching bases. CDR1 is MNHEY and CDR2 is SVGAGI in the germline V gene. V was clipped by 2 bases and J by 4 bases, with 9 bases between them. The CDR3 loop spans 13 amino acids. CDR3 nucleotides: TGTGCCAGCAGTTACGCTTCAGGGTACGAGCAGTACTTC. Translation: CASSYASGYEQYF.

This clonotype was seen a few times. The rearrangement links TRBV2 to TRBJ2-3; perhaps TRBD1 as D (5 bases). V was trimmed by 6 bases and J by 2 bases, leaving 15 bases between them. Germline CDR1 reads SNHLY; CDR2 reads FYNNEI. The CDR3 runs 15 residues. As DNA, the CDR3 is TGTGCCAGCAGCGAAAGGGGCACTTCCACAGATACGCAGTATTTT. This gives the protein CASSERGTSTDTQYF. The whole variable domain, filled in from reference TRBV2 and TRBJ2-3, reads EPEVTQTPSHQVTQMGQEVILRCVPISNHLYFYWYRQILGQKVEFLVSFYNNEISEKSEIFDDQFSVERPDGSNFTLKIRSTKLEDSAMYFCASSERGTSTDTQYFGPGTRLTVL.

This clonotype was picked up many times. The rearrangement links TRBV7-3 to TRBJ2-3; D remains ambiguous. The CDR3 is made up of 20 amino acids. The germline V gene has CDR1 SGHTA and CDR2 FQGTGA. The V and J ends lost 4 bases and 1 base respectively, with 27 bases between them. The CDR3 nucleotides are TGTGCCAGCAGCTCACTTGGTCGTCACCACAGTTCCCGAGGCACAGATACGCAGTATTTT. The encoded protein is CASSSLGRHHSSRGTDTQYF. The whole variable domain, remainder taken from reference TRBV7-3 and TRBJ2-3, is GAGVSQTPSNKVTEKGKYVELRCDPISGHTALYWYRQSLGQGPEFLIYFQGTGAADDSGLPNDRFFAVRPEGSVSTLKIQRTERGDSAVYLCASSSLGRHHSSRGTDTQYFGPGTRLTVL.

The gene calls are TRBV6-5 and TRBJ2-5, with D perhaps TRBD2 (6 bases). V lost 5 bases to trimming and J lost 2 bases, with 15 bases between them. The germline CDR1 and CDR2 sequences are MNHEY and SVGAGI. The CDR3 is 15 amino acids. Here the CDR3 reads CASSGPGLLQETQYF. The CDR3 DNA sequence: TGTGCCAGCAGTGGGCCGGGACTTTTACAAGAGACCCAGTACTTC.

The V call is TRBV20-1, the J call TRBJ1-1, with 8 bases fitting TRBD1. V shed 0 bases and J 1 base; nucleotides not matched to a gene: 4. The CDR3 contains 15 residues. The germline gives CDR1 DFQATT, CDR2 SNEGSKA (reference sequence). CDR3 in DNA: TGCAGTGCTAGAGATTTTGGACAGGGGAACACTGAAGCTTTCTTT. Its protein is CSARDFGQGNTEAFF.

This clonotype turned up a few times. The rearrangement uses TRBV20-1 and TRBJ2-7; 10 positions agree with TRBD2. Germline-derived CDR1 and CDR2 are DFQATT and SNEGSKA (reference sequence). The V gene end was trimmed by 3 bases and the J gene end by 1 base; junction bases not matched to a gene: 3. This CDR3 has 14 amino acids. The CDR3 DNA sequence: TGCAGTGCTAGTTCTAGCGGGAGTTCCTACGAGCAGTACTTC. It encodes CSASSSGSSYEQYF.